What follows is one T cell receptor (beta chain) and its context. This receptor's antigen is unknown. Nothing much larger sits one base from this clone, and base qualities are not available. The germline V gene provides CDR1 LGHNT and CDR2 FRNRAP. The CDR3 holds 20 amino acids from the cysteine to the phenylalanine. Only CDR3 DNA is held: 60 bases, read in frame from base 1. At the junction V is shortened by 1 base and J by 0 bases; bases outside the gene matches: 11. TCRbeta CDR3 regions were amplified from genomic DNA by means of the immunoSEQ Assay, a bias-controlled multiplex PCR. The original methods were these. The number of nucleated cells in each sample was estimated by amplification of reference gene primers within the assay. To quantify the absolute abundance of each unique TCRbeta CDR3 rearrangement, sequence reads were collapsed and filtered. For each sample, productive Simpson clonality was calculated as the square root of Simpson's diversity index across productive rearrangements. TCRdb took this table from immuneACCESS and kept in-frame rearrangements with V and J called. Such tables lack part of the clones; where checked against another copy, unresolved V genes explain under half of the gap, and the rest is unexplained. That table furnishes V, J and clone size, whereas the DNA furnished D and trimming. Counted in this sample were 150,000 to 200,000 clones; about 90% of them appeared once. The ten largest account for roughly 21% of the sample.

Whole blood was collected in K2EDTA tubes by collaborating institutions according to the institutions' own protocols. For TCRbeta analysis, collaborators shipped samples in one of three forms: frozen whole blood, isolated PBMCs, or DNA extracted from either of those sample types. These data are taken from a study of blood T cell repertoires in COVID-19 (dated by TCRdb to the early 2020s). Study-wide context: The collaborator samples originated in the United States, Italy and Spain and spanned the acute and convalescent phases of COVID-19. Sample metadata almost always included a de-identified subject ID, COVID-19 status, age in years and sex. The prospective study material was composed of cDNA or gDNA derived from T cells, B-cell-depleted T cells, or PBMCs. Where available, HLA class I and class II types were taken from metadata supplied by the sample provider and were not determined by assay-based typing. Deeply sampled blood TCRbeta repertoires from subjects exposed to, actively infected with, or recovered from COVID-19 were included in the dataset. A freely available public database, intended as a resource for researchers studying the immune response to SARS-CoV-2, is where the repertoires were released. The samples were drawn from the first 160 participants of the ongoing ImmuneRACE study and from under 1,500 subjects provided by 6 global collaborators. Results and caveats for the whole study, not just this receptor: Clinical and demographic metadata were provided uncurated, with the amount varying by source and participant.

The TCR sequence derives from a man aged 60 to 69 with active or convalescent COVID-19. Sequenced input: peripheral blood. The chain couples TRBV12-5 to TRBJ2-2; TRBD2 fits 10 bases in the junction. The sequence in DNA is TGTGCTAGTGGTTTGGAGTTAAGACTAGCGGGCCTATCGAACACCGGGGAGCTGTTTTTT. It is translated as CASGLELRLAGLSNTGELFF.